Below, 13 T cell receptor beta chains from the same sample are listed, as sequenced in a study of T cell responses to AZD1222 COVID-19 vaccine. TCRdb's copy holds only in-frame clones and misses some; the assay was immunoSEQ multiplex PCR. Among approximately 80,000 clones listed, approximately 85% were seen once. Here the sequenced sample was peripheral blood, taken 28 days after the second AZD1222 dose. All receptors come from an adult who received the AZD1222 COVID-19 vaccine.

The chain is built from TRBV19 and TRBJ1-6; D perhaps matches TRBD1 (5 bases). The CDR3 has 14 amino acids. With 4 bases removed from V and 10 bases from J, the gap between germline ends came to 14 bases. CDR1 LNHDA and CDR2 SQIVND come from the germline V gene (reference sequence). Here the CDR3 DNA reads TGTGCCAGTAGTACCGGGGACGGGAGCTCACCCCTCCACTTT. Translating it yields CASSTGDGSSPLHF.

The chain uses TRBV7-2 and TRBJ2-7; D is uncertain. The V gene lost 3 bases and the J gene lost 6 bases, with 15 bases spanning the gap. The CDR3 length is 14 residues. Germline V gene lookup returns CDR1 SGHTA and CDR2 FQGNSA. CDR3 nucleotide sequence: TGTGCCAGCAGCTTTAGACCGTTTCCCGGCGAGCAGTACTTC. Translating gives CASSFRPFPGEQYF.

This clone was counted between two and nine times. V and J are TRBV7-9 and TRBJ2-7; D possibly corresponds to TRBD1 (5 bases). This CDR3 comprises 14 residues. Deletions cut 2 bases from V and 0 bases from J, with 8 bases between. Per the germline V gene, CDR1 is SEHNR and CDR2 is FQNEAQ (reference sequence). The CDR3 bases are TGTGCCAGCAGCTTAACGGACAACTCCTACGAGCAGTACTTC. Its translation is CASSLTDNSYEQYF.

This clone has a single count. V is TRBV2 and J is TRBJ1-1; D gene uncertain. V was shortened by 7 bases and J by 1 base, with 13 bases between the two germline ends. This CDR3 comprises 14 residues. Germline CDR1 is SNHLY and CDR2 is FYNNEI. As DNA, the CDR3 is TGTGCCAGCATAAGGAGTTGGGGGAACACTGAAGCTTTCTTT. Translating it yields CASIRSWGNTEAFF.

The chain uses TRBV5-1 and TRBJ2-3, with unresolved D. Per germline, CDR1 SGHRS and CDR2 YFSETQ. V lost 5 bases and J lost 2, with 12 bases in between. This CDR3 has 14 amino acids. In DNA form, the CDR3 reads TGCGCCAGCAGGAGCAGGTTCGACACAGATACGCAGTATTTT. It yields the protein CASRSRFDTDTQYF. Full variable domain (missing parts from reference TRBV5-1 and TRBJ2-3): KAGVTQTPRYLIKTRGQQVTLSCSPISGHRSVSWYQQTPGQGLQFLFEYFSETQRNKGNFPGRFSGRQFSNSRSEMNVSTLELGDSALYLCASRSRFDTDTQYFGPGTRLTVL.

The chain is built from TRBV10-3 and TRBJ2-5, with 11 positions matching TRBD2. V was clipped by 3 bases and J by 1 base; unmatched bases: 7. The CDR3 is 17 amino acids. CDR1 and CDR2 (germline): ENHRY, SYGVKD. The CDR3, as DNA: TGTGCCATCAGTGATGACACTAGCGGGGGAATCCAAGAGACCCAGTACTTC. Its translation is CAISDDTSGGIQETQYF.

V is TRBV10-3 and J is TRBJ2-7; D perhaps matches TRBD2 (6 bases). Per germline, CDR1 ENHRY and CDR2 SYGVKD. Trimming took 6 bases from V and 4 from J, leaving 13 bases between them. The length of the CDR3 is 13 residues. The CDR3 region has the DNA TGTGCCATCAGACCGGACGGGGGATACGAGCAGTACTTC. Its protein is CAIRPDGGYEQYF.

CDR3 in amino acids: CASSQGVLSGALNTEAFF. The CDR3 bases are TGCGCCAGCAGCCAAGGAGTTTTGTCAGGGGCCTTGAACACTGAAGCTTTCTTT. The J gene is TRBJ1-1, the V gene TRBV4-1, with TRBD1 as a possible D gene (6 bases). CDR3 length: 18 residues. Germline lookup yields CDR1 MGHRA and CDR2 YSYEKL. V dropped 1 base and J dropped 0 bases, with 18 bases sitting between them.

The chain carries TRBV21-1 and TRBJ1-2. TRBV21-1 is labeled a pseudogene. This CDR3 is built from 13 residues. The CDR3 coding sequence is TGTGCCAGCAGCAAGGGGGGGTGCTATGGCTACACCTTC. Translated: CASSKGGCYGYTF.

The chain joins TRBV21-1 to TRBJ2-2; the table's D call TRBD2 went unverified against the DNA. TRBV21-1 is described as a pseudogene. CDR3 size: 17 residues. CDR3 DNA sequence: TGTGCCAGCAGCACACCGGGCTGCGGGAGCTCCACCGGGGAGCTGTTTTTT. Protein: CASSTPGCGSSTGELFF.

The J gene is TRBJ2-7, the V gene TRBV27; D remains ambiguous. Trimming removed 5 bases from V and 4 bases from J, with 18 bases in between. The germline CDR1 and CDR2 sequences are MNHEY and SMNVEV (reference sequence). The CDR3 sequence is 15 residues long. The chain's CDR3 is CASSPGQIPLYEQYF. Here the CDR3 DNA reads TGTGCCAGCAGTCCCGGGCAGATTCCTCTGTACGAGCAGTACTTC.

The chain combines TRBV6-1 with TRBJ2-2; TRBD1 might be the D (5 bases). The CDR3 loop spans 15 amino acids. The ends were cut back, 1 base at V and 2 bases at J, with 8 bases in the middle. CDR1 and CDR2 from the germline V gene are MNHNS and SASEGT. The CDR3 region is CASSEEQGNTGELFF. The CDR3 nucleotides read TGTGCCAGCAGTGAAGAGCAGGGAAACACCGGGGAGCTGTTTTTT.

The chain carries TRBV11-2 and TRBJ1-6; unclear D gene. This CDR3 spans 15 amino acids. Germline V gives CDR1 SGHAT, CDR2 FQNNGV. V lost 5 bases and J 10 bases, leaving 18 bases between the germline ends. DNA of the CDR3: TGTGCCAGCAGCCAAGTACCCGACGCGGGATCACCCCTCCACTTT. The encoded protein is CASSQVPDAGSPLHF.